A selection of T cell receptor beta chains follows, all from one sample in a study of blood T cell repertoires in COVID-19. Produced via immunoSEQ multiplex PCR; TCRdb's table is partial and in-frame only. The sample records approximately 170,000 clones, 84% being singletons. The sequencing input was PBMCs or T cells enriched from blood (not recorded which). These receptors all stem from a woman in her 50s who had recovered from COVID-19. CDR3s include the opening cysteine and the closing phenylalanine or tryptophan.

j_gene: TRBJ2-5; v_gene: TRBV7-2; CDR3aa: CASRQTLAGQETQYF
j_gene: TRBJ2-5; v_gene: TRBV5-1; CDR3aa: CASSPGLQETQYF
j_gene: TRBJ2-7; v_gene: TRBV7-9; CDR3aa: CASSESQVYEQYF
j_gene: TRBJ2-3; v_gene: TRBV3-1/TRBV3-2; CDR3aa: CASSQRTSGGGPLADTQYF
j_gene: TRBJ2-1; v_gene: TRBV24-1; CDR3aa: CATSDPGLAGRDSYNEQFF
j_gene: TRBJ2-7; v_gene: TRBV7-7; CDR3aa: CASSLLPGQGYEQYF
j_gene: TRBJ1-1; v_gene: TRBV5-1; CDR3aa: CASSLGTQGEAFF
j_gene: TRBJ1-1; v_gene: TRBV6-5; CDR3aa: CASSYGGGQGAGEAFF
j_gene: TRBJ1-1; v_gene: TRBV19; CDR3aa: CASSYYRNTEAFF
j_gene: TRBJ2-7; v_gene: TRBV18; CDR3aa: CASSPPNRDSYEQYF
j_gene: TRBJ1-2; v_gene: TRBV5-8; CDR3aa: CASSQDRGRWGYTF
j_gene: TRBJ2-1; v_gene: TRBV6-2/TRBV6-3; CDR3aa: CASSQPAGVQYNEQFF
j_gene: TRBJ1-6; v_gene: TRBV19; CDR3aa: CASSMGLPKYPLHF
j_gene: TRBJ2-4; v_gene: TRBV20-1; CDR3aa: CSARAGTGEDIQYF
j_gene: TRBJ1-2; v_gene: TRBV9; CDR3aa: CASSGTSTGVEGYTF
j_gene: TRBJ2-5; v_gene: TRBV7-2; CDR3aa: CASSLDRYERTQYF
j_gene: TRBJ1-5; v_gene: TRBV6-5; CDR3aa: CASSYSTGVHQPQHF
j_gene: TRBJ2-3; v_gene: TRBV11-3; CDR3aa: CASAHPGTGFIDTQYF
j_gene: TRBJ1-6; v_gene: TRBV18; CDR3aa: CASSPYQGDSYNSPLHF
j_gene: TRBJ2-7; v_gene: TRBV6-5; CDR3aa: CASSYGPGDRAYEQYF
j_gene: TRBJ2-7; v_gene: TRBV19; CDR3aa: CASSFRGVTYEQYF
j_gene: TRBJ2-1; v_gene: TRBV28; CDR3aa: CASSRIDLLEYNEQFF
j_gene: TRBJ1-1; v_gene: TRBV19; CDR3aa: CASSPREQNTEAFF
j_gene: TRBJ2-1; v_gene: TRBV3-1/TRBV3-2; CDR3aa: CASSQLRWTSGSSEQFF
j_gene: TRBJ1-5; v_gene: TRBV19; CDR3aa: CASSIGSRTALQPQHF
j_gene: TRBJ1-3; v_gene: TRBV15; CDR3aa: CATSRRDRPTGNTIYF
j_gene: TRBJ1-2; v_gene: TRBV12-1; CDR3aa: CASSSHPQFTNYGYTF
j_gene: TRBJ2-7; v_gene: TRBV6-2/TRBV6-3; CDR3aa: CASNPPGLLYEQYF
j_gene: TRBJ1-1; v_gene: TRBV6-6; CDR3aa: CASARDRGTEAFF
j_gene: TRBJ1-2; v_gene: TRBV10-3; CDR3aa: CAIWDSTNQDYGYTF
j_gene: TRBJ2-3; v_gene: TRBV27; CDR3aa: CASSLKGPDTQYF
j_gene: TRBJ1-4; v_gene: TRBV9; CDR3aa: CASSEQGFFEKLFF
j_gene: TRBJ2-6; v_gene: TRBV5-5; CDR3aa: CASSGGETGANVLTF
j_gene: TRBJ1-5; v_gene: TRBV19; CDR3aa: CASSLGTVSQPQHF
j_gene: TRBJ1-1; v_gene: TRBV7-2; CDR3aa: CASSLDRTGTREAFF
j_gene: TRBJ2-5; v_gene: TRBV7-9; CDR3aa: CASSSERGLGGETQYF
j_gene: TRBJ1-5; v_gene: TRBV27; CDR3aa: CASSRTDSNQPQHF
j_gene: TRBJ1-2; v_gene: TRBV6-5; CDR3aa: CASSLGQGVYGYTF
j_gene: TRBJ2-7; v_gene: TRBV7-2; CDR3aa: CASSWDLTSGRYEQYF
j_gene: TRBJ2-5; v_gene: TRBV7-2; CDR3aa: CASSPGTSGGWQETQYF